What follows are 4 T cell receptor beta chains derived from one specimen sequenced in a study of human T cells and chemical hapten exposure. Time point noted: pre-sensitization, week 0. Treatment specified: therapeutic diphenylcyclopropenone sensitization with weekly scalp DPC. Using its own MiXCR run on the RACE reads, TCRdb lists one record per CDR3 protein. The sample holds about 350,000 distinct CDR3 sequences, 5.5% seen once. Sequencing used whole blood, obtained in connection with sensitization to the hapten diphenylcyclopropenone (DPC). These receptors were collected from a woman in her late teens or twenties with alopecia areata. Some clones in this sample may be carry-over from other donors' samples.

This clonotype was seen only a few times. The V gene is TRBV5-1, the J gene TRBJ1-1; the D is unclear. The germline V and J ends were trimmed by 1 base and 2 bases, with 12 bases remaining between them. The germline V gene has CDR1 SGHRS and CDR2 YFSETQ. The CDR3 covers 15 residues. The CDR3 is CASSLIVYGNTEAFF. CDR3 in DNA: TGCGCCAGCAGCTTGATCGTATACGGAAACACTGAAGCTTTCTTT.

In this sample, this clonotype turned up a few times. The CDR3 spells CSLLDPTENQETQYF. CDR3 sequence (DNA): TGCAGCTTATTAGATCCGACAGAAAACCAAGAGACCCAGTACTTC. This chain connects TRBV29-1 to TRBJ2-5, with D maybe TRBD1 (5 bases). The germline V and J ends were trimmed by 8 bases and 0 bases, with 19 bases remaining between them. The CDR3 length is 15 residues. Germline CDR1 SQVTM, CDR2 ANQGSEA.

There are many counts of this clonotype. The V call is TRBV7-8, the J call TRBJ1-2; 10 positions match TRBD1. Germline V gene lookup returns CDR1 SGHVS and CDR2 FQNEAQ. This CDR3 region has 16 residues. With V trimmed by 4 bases and J by 4 bases, 9 bases remained unmatched. CDR3 sequence reads: CASSSETGGRSYGYTF. As DNA, the CDR3 is TGTGCCAGCAGCTCGGAGACAGGGGGCCGAAGCTATGGCTACACCTTC.

This chain uses TRBV5-5 with TRBJ1-4; weak D call: TRBD1 (5 bases). Trimming removed 0 bases at V and 3 bases at J, with 12 bases between. CDR1 SGHKS and CDR2 YYEKEE come from the germline V gene (reference sequence). This CDR3 spans 16 amino acids. The CDR3 loop reads CASSLDWGTANEKLFF. The CDR3 nucleotides read TGTGCCAGCAGCTTGGATTGGGGGACGGCTAATGAAAAACTGTTTTTT.